This record concerns one T cell receptor (beta chain) sequence. CDR3 length: 14 residues. The trim removed 6 bases at V and 2 bases at J, leaving 6 bases unmatched. Germline V gene sequence: CDR1 LNHDA, CDR2 SQIVND (reference sequence). The data originate from a study of immune evolution from preneoplasia to lung adenocarcinoma. The table came from immunoSEQ multiplex PCR; TCRdb's copy has only in-frame clones and leaves some out. This table has about 7,800 clones, approximately 72% appearing once. The source is a donor at least 70 years old with lung adenocarcinoma. Some clones in this sample may be carry-over from other donors' samples. This chain connects TRBV19 to TRBJ1-2; 7 nucleotides line up with TRBD1. Sequenced input: FFPE lung adenocarcinoma in situ tissue. CDR3 DNA sequence: TGTGCCAGTAGCTCTCAGGACAGGAACTATGGCTACACCTTC. Encoded protein: CASSSQDRNYGYTF.